This T cell receptor (beta chain) was sequenced for a study of blood T cell repertoires in COVID-19. Across the study: Spain, Italy and the United States supplied samples that represented acute and convalescent COVID-19. From T cells, B-cell-depleted T cells, or PBMCs came the material, which was cDNA or gDNA.

Under the authors' procedure: The assay estimated nucleated cells by amplifying reference gene primers. Sequencing was performed with immunoSEQ multiplex PCR; in TCRdb, only in-frame clones are kept and a portion is missing. Clone size and V and J calls were adopted from that table, with D and trimming inferred from the DNA. The sample yields fewer than 80,000 clones, roughly 90% seen once. Patients of the Seattle cohort, enrolled during active infection, were followed longitudinally. The CDR3 consists of 18 residues. Germline-derived CDR1 and CDR2 are SEHNR and FQNEAQ (reference sequence). Losses at the gene ends were 5 bases for V and 1 base for J; bases not matched to a gene: 12.

What was sequenced was peripheral blood. The source is an elderly man with COVID-19, enrolled during active disease. V and J are TRBV7-9 and TRBJ1-3; 9 nucleotides agree with TRBD1. CDR3 nucleotide sequence: TGTGCCAGCAGCGAACCGGCGGACAGGGGTTGGTCTGGAAACACCATATATTTT. Translation gives CASSEPADRGWSGNTIYF.